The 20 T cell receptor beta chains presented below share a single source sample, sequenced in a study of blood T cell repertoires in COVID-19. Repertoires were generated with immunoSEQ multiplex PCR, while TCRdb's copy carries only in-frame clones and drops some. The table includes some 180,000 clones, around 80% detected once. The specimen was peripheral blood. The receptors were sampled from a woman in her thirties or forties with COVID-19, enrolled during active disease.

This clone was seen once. The CDR3 nucleotides read TGCAGTGCTAGTGTAGGGTCGGGGGACACCGGGGAGCTGTTTTTT. Amino acids: CSASVGSGDTGELFF. The V and J genes are TRBV20-1 and TRBJ2-2; D may be TRBD2 (6 bases). V gave up 3 bases and J gave up 3 bases, with 14 bases separating them. Germline V gene sequence: CDR1 DFQATT, CDR2 SNEGSKA (reference sequence). The CDR3 contains 15 residues.

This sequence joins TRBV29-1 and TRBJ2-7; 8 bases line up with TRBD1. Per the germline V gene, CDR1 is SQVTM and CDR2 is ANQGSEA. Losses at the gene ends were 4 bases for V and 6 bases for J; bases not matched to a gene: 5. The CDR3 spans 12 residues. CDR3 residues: CSVVADRVEQYF. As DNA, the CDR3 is TGCAGCGTTGTAGCGGACAGGGTCGAGCAGTACTTC.

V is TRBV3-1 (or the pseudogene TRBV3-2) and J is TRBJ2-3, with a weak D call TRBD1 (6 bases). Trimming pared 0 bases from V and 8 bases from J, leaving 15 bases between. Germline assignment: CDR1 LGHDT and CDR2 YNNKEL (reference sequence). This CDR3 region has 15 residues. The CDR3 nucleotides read TGTGCCAGCAGCCAAGAGAGGGGGTATGTGGTTACGCAGTATTTT. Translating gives CASSQERGYVVTQYF.

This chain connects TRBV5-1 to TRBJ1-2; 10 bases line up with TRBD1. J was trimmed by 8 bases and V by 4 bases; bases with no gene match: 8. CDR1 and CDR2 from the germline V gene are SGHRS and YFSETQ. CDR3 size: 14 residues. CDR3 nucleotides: TGCGCCAGCAGCGGACAGGGGGTGACGAGCGGCTACACCTTC. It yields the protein CASSGQGVTSGYTF.

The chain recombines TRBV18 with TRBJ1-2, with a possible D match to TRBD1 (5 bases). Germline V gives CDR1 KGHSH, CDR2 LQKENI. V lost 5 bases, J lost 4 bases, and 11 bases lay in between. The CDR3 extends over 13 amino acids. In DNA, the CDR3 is TGTGCCAGCTCAGATGGGCAGGGCTATGGCTACACCTTC. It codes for CASSDGQGYGYTF.

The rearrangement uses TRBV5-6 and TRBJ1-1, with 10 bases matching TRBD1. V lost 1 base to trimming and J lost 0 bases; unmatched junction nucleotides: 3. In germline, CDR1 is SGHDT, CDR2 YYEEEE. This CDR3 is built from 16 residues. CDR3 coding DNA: TGTGCCAGCAGCTTGTGGGACAGGGGAATGAACACTGAAGCTTTCTTT. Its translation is CASSLWDRGMNTEAFF.

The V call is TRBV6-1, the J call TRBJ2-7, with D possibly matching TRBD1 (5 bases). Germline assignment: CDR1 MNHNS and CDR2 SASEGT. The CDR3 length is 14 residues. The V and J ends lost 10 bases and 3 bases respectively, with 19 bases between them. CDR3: CATSPGPDRYEQYF. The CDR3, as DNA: TGTGCCACCAGCCCAGGGCCCGATCGCTACGAGCAGTACTTC.

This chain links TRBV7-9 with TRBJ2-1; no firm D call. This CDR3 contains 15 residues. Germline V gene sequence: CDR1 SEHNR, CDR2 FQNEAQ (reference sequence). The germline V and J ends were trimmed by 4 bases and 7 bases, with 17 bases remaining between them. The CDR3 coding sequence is TGTGCCAGCAGCTCTCCCTACTCGCGGATGAATGAGCAGTTCTTC. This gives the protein CASSSPYSRMNEQFF.

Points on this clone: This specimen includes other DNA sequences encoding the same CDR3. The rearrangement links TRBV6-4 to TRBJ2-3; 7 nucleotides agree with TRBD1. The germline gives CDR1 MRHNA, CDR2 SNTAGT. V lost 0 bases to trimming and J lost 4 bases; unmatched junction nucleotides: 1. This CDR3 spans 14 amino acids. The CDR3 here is CASSDSQGADTQYF. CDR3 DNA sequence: TGTGCCAGCAGTGACTCGCAGGGGGCAGATACGCAGTATTTT.

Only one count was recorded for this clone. The CDR3 sequence is CASSFGRGSNTEAFF. The CDR3 DNA reads as TGTGCCAGCAGCTTCGGGAGGGGCTCGAACACTGAAGCTTTCTTT. V usage is TRBV11-1 and J usage is TRBJ1-1, with D perhaps matching TRBD1 (5 bases). Germline V gene sequence: CDR1 SGHAT, CDR2 FQDESV (reference sequence). There are 15 residues in the CDR3. Trimming left V 3 bases short and J 1 base short, with 12 bases between. The whole variable domain, remainder taken from reference TRBV11-1 and TRBJ1-1, is EAEVAQSPRYKITEKSQAVAFWCDPISGHATLYWYRQILGQGPELLVQFQDESVVDDSQLPKDRFSAERLKGVDSTLKIQPAELGDSAMYLCASSFGRGSNTEAFFGQGTRLTVV.

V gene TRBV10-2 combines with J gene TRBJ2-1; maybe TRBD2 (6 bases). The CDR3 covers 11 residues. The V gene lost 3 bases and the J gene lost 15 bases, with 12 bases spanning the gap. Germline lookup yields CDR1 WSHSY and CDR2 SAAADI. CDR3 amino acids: CASSEGLFAFF. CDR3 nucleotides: TGCGCCAGCAGTGAAGGACTATTCGCGTTCTTC.

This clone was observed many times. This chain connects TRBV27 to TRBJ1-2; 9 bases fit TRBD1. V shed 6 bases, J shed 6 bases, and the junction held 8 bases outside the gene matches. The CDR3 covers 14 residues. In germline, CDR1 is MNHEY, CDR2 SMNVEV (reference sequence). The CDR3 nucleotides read TGTGCCAGCAGAGCTCCGGGACAGGGCGATGGCTACACCTTC. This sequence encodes CASRAPGQGDGYTF.

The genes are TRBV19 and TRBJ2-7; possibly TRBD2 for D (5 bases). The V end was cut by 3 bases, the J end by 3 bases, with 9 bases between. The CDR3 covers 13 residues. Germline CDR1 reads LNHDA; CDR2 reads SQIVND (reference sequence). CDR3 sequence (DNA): TGTGCCAGTAGTATCCCAGGAGGCTACGAGCAGTACTTC. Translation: CASSIPGGYEQYF.

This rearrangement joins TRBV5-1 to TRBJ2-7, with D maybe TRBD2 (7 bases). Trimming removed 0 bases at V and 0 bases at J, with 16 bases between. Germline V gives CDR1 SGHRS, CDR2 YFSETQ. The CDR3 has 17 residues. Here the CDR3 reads CASSLVGGGTNSYEQYF. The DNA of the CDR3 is TGCGCCAGCAGCTTGGTTGGAGGGGGGACTAACTCCTACGAGCAGTACTTC.

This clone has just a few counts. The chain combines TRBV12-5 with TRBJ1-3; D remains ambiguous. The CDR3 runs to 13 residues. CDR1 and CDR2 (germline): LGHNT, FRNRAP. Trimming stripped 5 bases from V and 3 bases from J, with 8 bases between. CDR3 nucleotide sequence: TGTGCTAGTGGTCTGGGAGGTGGAAACACCATATATTTT. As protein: CASGLGGGNTIYF. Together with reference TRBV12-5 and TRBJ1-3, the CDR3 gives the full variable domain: DARVTQTPRHKVTEMGQEVTMRCQPILGHNTVFWYRQTMMQGLELLAYFRNRAPLDDSGMPKDRFSAEMPDATLATLKIQPSEPRDSAVYFCASGLGGGNTIYFGEGSWLTVV.

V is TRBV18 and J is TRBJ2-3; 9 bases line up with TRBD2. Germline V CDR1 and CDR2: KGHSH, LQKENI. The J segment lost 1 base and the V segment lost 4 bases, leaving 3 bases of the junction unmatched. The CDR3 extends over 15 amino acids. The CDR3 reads CASSLGLAGTDTQYF. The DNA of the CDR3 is TGTGCCAGCTCACTGGGACTAGCCGGCACAGATACGCAGTATTTT.

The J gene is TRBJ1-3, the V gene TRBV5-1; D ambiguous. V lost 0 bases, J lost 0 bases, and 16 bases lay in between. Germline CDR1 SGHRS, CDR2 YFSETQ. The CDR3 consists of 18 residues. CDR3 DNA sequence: TGCGCCAGCAGCTTGGCCAACGCGGGGATCGCCTCTGGAAACACCATATATTTT. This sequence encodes CASSLANAGIASGNTIYF.

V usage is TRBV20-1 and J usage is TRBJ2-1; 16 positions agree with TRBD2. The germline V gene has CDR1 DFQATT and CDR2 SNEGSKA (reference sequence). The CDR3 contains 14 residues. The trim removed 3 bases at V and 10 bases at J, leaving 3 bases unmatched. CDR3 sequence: CSASGTSGRDEQFF. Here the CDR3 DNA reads TGCAGTGCTAGTGGGACTAGCGGGAGGGACGAGCAGTTCTTC.

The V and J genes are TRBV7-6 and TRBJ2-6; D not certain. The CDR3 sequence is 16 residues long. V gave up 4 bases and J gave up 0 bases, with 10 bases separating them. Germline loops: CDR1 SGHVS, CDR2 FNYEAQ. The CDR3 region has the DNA TGTGCCAGCAGCTCCAACAGCCTCTCTGGGGCCAACGTCCTGACTTTC. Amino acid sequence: CASSSNSLSGANVLTF.

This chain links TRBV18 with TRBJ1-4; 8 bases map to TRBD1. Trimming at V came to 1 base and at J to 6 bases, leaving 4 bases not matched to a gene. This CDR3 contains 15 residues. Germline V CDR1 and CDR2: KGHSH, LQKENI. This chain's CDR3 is CASSPRVGQDEKLFF. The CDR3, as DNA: TGTGCCAGCTCACCACGGGTGGGACAGGATGAAAAACTGTTTTTT. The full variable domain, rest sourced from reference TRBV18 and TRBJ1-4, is NAGVMQNPRHLVRRRGQEARLRCSPMKGHSHVYWYRQLPEEGLKFMVYLQKENIIDESGMPKERFSAEFPKEGPSILRIQQVVRGDSAAYFCASSPRVGQDEKLFFGSGTQLSVL.